This T cell receptor (beta chain) originates from a study of blood T cells in healthy people across ages. The CDR3 totals 14 residues. Trimming cost V 3 bases and J 0 bases, with 11 bases left between them. Germline CDR1 and CDR2: DFQATT and SNEGSKA (reference sequence). Regarding the study as a whole: TCR beta diversity correlated strongly with naive T cell percentage.

This clonotype was picked up a small number of times. Its antigen is not known. Then a second PCR, running about 6 to 12 cycles, was carried out with a sample-barcoded 5' primer and a J-beta primer mix. The template-switch adaptor, which had 12 random nucleotides, put a tag on each cDNA molecule. One entry per CDR3 protein results from TCRdb running MiXCR on the 5' RACE reads. The table includes about a million distinct CDR3 sequences, roughly 51% detected once. The source material was blood. The V gene is TRBV20-1, the J gene TRBJ2-5; D possibly corresponds to TRBD1 (5 bases). The source is a woman aged 55-69 years in good health. CDR3: CSARSRQYQETQYF. The CDR3 nucleotides read TGCAGTGCTAGGTCCAGACAGTACCAAGAGACCCAGTACTTC.